This T cell receptor beta chain derives from a study of CD8 T cells in ankylosing spondylitis. This clonotype has a count of ten or more. TCRdb redid the calling of the 5' RACE reads with MiXCR, one entry per CDR3 protein. The table includes 80,000 to 100,000 distinct CDR3 sequences, roughly 8% detected once. The V segment lost 4 bases and the J segment 3 bases; nucleotides outside the gene matches: 11. CDR3 length: 16 residues. The V gene's germline CDR1 is SGHDN and CDR2 FVKESK. The V gene is TRBV14, the J gene TRBJ2-5, with 7 positions matching TRBD1. The receptor comes from a male donor with ankylosing spondylitis or in good health (not recorded which). What was sequenced was blood, either unsorted or a sorted T cell fraction (not recorded which). CDR3: CASSLGTDTRKETQYF. The CDR3, as DNA: TGTGCCAGCAGCCTGGGGACAGACACTAGGAAAGAGACCCAGTACTTC.